The TCR beta chain under discussion was sequenced for a study of Graves' ophthalmopathy and Graves' hyperthyroidism. The ends lost 7 bases at V and 5 bases at J; junction bases unmatched: 16. The CDR3 sequence is 17 residues long. From germline, CDR1 is MDHEN and CDR2 SYDVKM. Exclusion applied to patients with other autoimmune diseases, uncontrolled infections, pregnancy or lactation. Clinicians made diagnoses from clinical symptoms, serum thyroxine, TRAb, thyroid ultrasound and orbital computed tomography. Study results and limitations: Both an approximately 68% sensitivity and an approximately 77% specificity characterized the model's predictions of ophthalmopathy progression. Most thyroid-expanded clonotypes exceeding 0.001 frequency were also found in blood.

On this clonotype: The antigen is not known.

Researchers took RNA transcripts and amplified TCR beta CDR3 regions from them. The first round was an RT-PCR with HTBI primers, and the second round was a multiplex PCR. In TCRdb, the multiplex PCR reads were re-called with MiXCR into one record per CDR3 protein. The sample consists of around 1,000,000 distinct CDR3 sequences, roughly 35% of them appearing once. This clonotype was sampled from an adult man with Graves' hyperthyroidism. V and J are TRBV28 and TRBJ2-5; the match to TRBD2 covers 10 bases. Source material: peripheral blood or thyroid tissue (not recorded which). Here the CDR3 reads CASTPARQRGGHETQYF. The CDR3 bases are TGTGCCAGCACCCCCGCGAGGCAGCGGGGGGGCCATGAGACCCAGTACTTC.